The TCR beta chain described here comes from a study of blood T cell repertoires in COVID-19. Study background: Specimens from acute and convalescent COVID-19 originated in the United States, Italy and Spain.

Repertoires were generated with immunoSEQ multiplex PCR, while TCRdb's copy carries only in-frame clones and drops some. The sample contains some 350,000 clones, about 90% of which appear only once. The specimen sequenced was PBMCs or T cells enriched from blood (not recorded which). This clonotype was sampled from a man aged 25-45 years who had recovered from COVID-19.

DNA for the CDR3: TGTGCCAGCAGCCAAGAGCTTTACCGGGGTGGGTCGACCCAGTACTTC. Translation gives CASSQELYRGGSTQYF. The V and J genes are TRBV3-1 (or the pseudogene TRBV3-2) and TRBJ2-5; the D gene is possibly TRBD2 (5 bases). Trimming left V 0 bases short and J 7 bases short, with 18 bases between. Germline V gives CDR1 LGHDT, CDR2 YNNKEL (reference sequence). CDR3 length equals 16 residues.